This paragraph reports one T cell receptor (beta chain). The sample holds one count of this clone. Its antigen specificity is not known. Per-base quality was not reported, and no clone a single base away is much larger than it. Synthetic TCR analog templates were spiked into each PCR to estimate absolute template abundance from read counts. Using the immunoSEQ assay, TCRbeta CDR3 regions were amplified from genomic DNA with bias-controlled V and J gene primers. Rearranged TCRbeta segments were sequenced at approximately 20X coverage. As for the original processing: Clustering was used to correct sequencing errors, and CDR3s were annotated against IMGT to assign V, D and J genes. Downstream analyses used only productive TCRbeta rearrangements and left out out-of-frame or stop-codon sequences. Clonality was computed as one minus Shannon entropy normalized by the log of the number of unique productive sequences. Fisher's exact test with Benjamini-Hochberg correction, using a cutoff of adjusted p below 0.01, was how clones that differed between time points or between blood and tumor were identified. TCRdb obtained this table from immuneACCESS and retained in-frame rearrangements with V and J assigned. These tables miss some clones; where compared with another copy, unresolved V genes account for less than half of the shortfall, and the remainder is unexplained. That table furnishes V, J and clone size, whereas the DNA furnished D and trimming. The sample records around 100,000 clones, under 85% of which are singletons. The ten largest account for 2% to 2.5% of the sample.

The cohort comprised roughly 30 patients with locally advanced or metastatic urothelial carcinoma treated at Memorial Sloan Kettering on a trial protocol. Peripheral blood mononuclear cells were collected pretreatment and during treatment, with between 1 and 8 total time points per patient. The Qiagen DNeasy Blood extraction kit was used to purify genomic DNA from total PBMCs and from tumor samples. PBMCs were collected pretreatment and during treatment, and were isolated and stored as previously described. This specimen belongs to a study of PD-L1 blockade in urothelial cancer (dated by TCRdb to about 2017). Study-wide context: All patients started therapy at some point between 2014 and 2016 and received atezolizumab 1,200 mg intravenously every 3 weeks. About 90% of the 29 patients were males with bladder-origin urothelial cancer, and about 65% of the 29 reported a prior smoking history. Patients had an ECOG performance status of 0 or 1 and had received between 0 and 3 prior chemotherapy regimens. Blood samples were analyzed at two time points: 3 weeks after treatment start (second dose) and 6 weeks after treatment start. A median of around 150,000 T cells and just over 80,000 unique TCRs was obtained from blood samples, and a median clonality of roughly 0.074 was observed. The study was an exploratory multi-omic analysis of somatic, immune and clinical correlates of response to PD-L1 blockade with atezolizumab in urothelial cancer. Pretreatment tumor samples, along with matched peripheral blood collected serially before and after atezolizumab treatment, underwent TCR sequencing. Durable clinical benefit meant progression-free survival longer than 6 months, and TCR features were also tested against progression-free and overall survival. Whole exome sequencing and RNA sequencing of pretreatment tumors were performed alongside TCR sequencing in the same patients. Under 10 patients achieved durable clinical benefit and about 22 did not. Just over 28 patients had pretreatment blood TCR-seq, approximately 24 had at least one posttreatment blood collection, and approximately 24 had tumor TCR-seq. What the work shows at the level of the full study, not this receptor alone: Improved progression-free and overall survival was associated with having pretreatment peripheral blood TCR clonality below the median. At 3 weeks after the start of treatment, tumor-associated TCR clones in peripheral blood had expanded more in patients with durable benefit (n of about 22, p = 0.022). Because of the small sample size (n ≈ 27) and the many exploratory analyses performed, the results are intended to be regarded as hypothesis-generating.

Counted from cysteine to phenylalanine, this CDR3 has 12 amino acids. Of the read, only the CDR3 DNA is kept; its 36 bases are in frame from base 1. Relative to germline, V is 6 bases shorter and J is 4 bases shorter, with 9 bases between their ends. In the germline V gene (reference sequence), CDR1 corresponds to SEHNR and CDR2 to FQNEAQ. The chain links TRBV7-9 with TRBJ1-2; no D gene call is confident. The origin of this receptor is a man between 45 and 60 years old with urothelial cancer. The sample was PBMCs, taken around atezolizumab (anti-PD-L1) treatment. Here the CDR3 is given as CASSTHGYGYTF. The nucleotide sequence reads TGTGCCAGCAGTACACATGGCTATGGCTACACCTTC.